This TCR beta chain was sequenced in a study of multiple sclerosis patients with progressive multifocal leukoencephalopathy. V was shortened by 1 base and J by 3 bases, with 16 bases between the two germline ends. Germline V CDR1 and CDR2: SGHRS, YFSETQ. The CDR3 is 17 residues long. Assay: immunoSEQ multiplex PCR; the TCRdb copy retains only in-frame clones and omits some. Among some 30,000 clones listed, roughly 92% were seen once. Time point noted: before natalizumab initiation. The sample was PBMCs. The chain is built from TRBV5-1 and TRBJ2-2, with D perhaps TRBD2 (7 bases). The TCR originated in a man aged 25-45 years with multiple sclerosis. The CDR3 loop is CASSLSPGGRDTGELFF. The CDR3 region has the DNA TGCGCCAGCAGCTTGAGCCCCGGGGGGCGGGACACCGGGGAGCTGTTTTTT.